The clone carrying this T cell receptor (beta chain) came up a few times. Its antigen is as yet unknown. Prepared TCR beta cDNA libraries contained unique molecular identifiers. In TCRdb, the PCR reads were re-called with MiXCR into one record per CDR3 protein. The sample lists roughly 730,000 distinct CDR3 sequences, roughly 30% occurring once. V was pared by 0 bases and J by 3 bases, with 8 bases between. Per germline, CDR1 LGHDT and CDR2 YNNKEL (reference sequence). The CDR3 is 14 amino acids. This entry comes from a study of post-analysis software for immune sequencing data. Study-level results: Patients had higher frequencies than controls of about 5 TRBV segments, including TRBV5-6, TRBV5-1 and TRBV20-1. Controls' normalized Chao1 diversity significantly exceeded that of multiple sclerosis patients.

Sequenced sample: blood. The V call is TRBV3-1, the J call TRBJ1-2, with D unclear. The receptor comes from a girl between 5 and 17 years old with multiple sclerosis. CDR3 region: CASSQETRHYGYTF. The CDR3 region has the DNA TGTGCCAGCAGCCAAGAAACCAGACACTATGGCTACACCTTC.